This TCR beta chain was captured by sequencing in a study of response to subunit inactivated influenza vaccine. V was shortened by 6 bases and J by 2 bases, with 14 bases between the two germline ends. The CDR3 is 15 amino acids. TCRdb independently ran MiXCR on the RT-PCR reads; one entry per CDR3 protein. The sample records 550,000 to 800,000 distinct CDR3 sequences, more than 15% being singletons. The table lists this clonotype with many counts. The gene calls are TRBV12-3 or TRBV12-4 and TRBJ1-5, with D uncertain. The source of this sequence is a man aged 45-65 years who received an inactivated influenza vaccine. The specimen comprised PBMCs from blood, sampled about 11 days after vaccination. For the CDR3, the DNA is TGTGCCAGCAGCCCGGTGGGGAGCCGCAATCAGCCCCAGCATTTT. Its protein is CASSPVGSRNQPQHF.